Reported below is one TCR beta chain. Antigen specificity is unknown. J was trimmed by 0 bases and V by 7 bases; bases with no gene match: 17. Germline CDR1 and CDR2: LNHDA and SQIVND (reference sequence). The CDR3 totals 19 residues. These data are taken from a study of human thymus T cells. Method: immunoSEQ multiplex PCR; TCRdb's copy keeps in-frame clones and lacks some. The table includes 86,000 or so clones, approximately 97% detected once. General study results and limits: Within thymic and blood repertoires, V and J gene usage appeared to be biased.

From resections taken during corrective heart surgery, the thymus tissue was obtained. Sequencing was performed on thymus tissue. This chain joins TRBV19 and TRBJ2-1; 8 positions match TRBD2. The source is a boy under two years old with a congenital heart defect but otherwise immunologically healthy. In DNA, the CDR3 is TGTGCCAGTACCCCACTAATAGGTAGCGGGATGGACTCCTACAATGAGCAGTTCTTC. It yields the protein CASTPLIGSGMDSYNEQFF. Drawing the rest from reference TRBV19 and TRBJ2-1, the complete variable domain is DGGITQSPKYLFRKEGQNVTLSCEQNLNHDAMYWYRQDPGQGLRLIYYSQIVNDFQKGDIAEGYSVSREKKESFPLTVTSAQKNPTAFYLCASTPLIGSGMDSYNEQFFGPGTRLTVL.